This TCR beta chain stems from a study of cytomegalovirus exposure and HLA in healthy donors. Overall study findings and caveats: Using the classifier, cytomegalovirus status was reportedly diagnosed with high specificity and sensitivity. Later, an analysis found that TCR clusters from the first cohort tended to co-occur in the roughly 120 validation repertoires.

Libraries were prepared by immunoSEQ multiplex PCR; TCRdb keeps only in-frame clonotypes and omits some of them. The sample lists around 150,000 clones, about 85% occurring once. CDR1 MNHEY and CDR2 SVGAGI come from the germline V gene. This CDR3 is 16 amino acids long. V shed 2 bases and J 1 base; nucleotides not matched to a gene: 0. For this clone: The antigen is undetermined. Other DNA sequences in the sample encode the same CDR3.

The chain couples TRBV6-5 to TRBJ2-3; 13 positions agree with TRBD2. Material: PBMCs. The clonotype comes from a man younger than 40 in good health and CMV-seropositive. The CDR3: CASSYGTSGGTDTQYF. Written as DNA, the CDR3 is TGTGCCAGCAGTTACGGGACTAGCGGGGGCACAGATACGCAGTATTTT.